The 32 T cell receptor beta chains listed next were all sequenced from one sample in a study of cytomegalovirus exposure and HLA in healthy donors. The PCR ran on 60 Vbeta and 13 Jbeta primers. Libraries were prepared by immunoSEQ multiplex PCR; TCRdb keeps only in-frame clonotypes and omits some of them. This table holds 190,000 or so clones. Sequenced input: PBMCs. These receptors all stem from a boy younger than 18 in good health and CMV-seronegative.

The chain has TRBV7-8 and TRBJ2-7; the D gene is possibly TRBD1 (6 bases). Germline CDR1 reads SGHVS; CDR2 reads FQNEAQ. The V end lost 9 bases, the J end lost 3 bases, and 15 bases lay between the germline ends. This CDR3 contains 13 residues. CDR3 bases: TGTGCCAGTCGAATGGGGGCAGGCTACGAGCAGTACTTC. It codes for CASRMGAGYEQYF.

The rearrangement joins TRBV5-4 to TRBJ2-5; no definite D call. The assigned J gene may be wrong: the sequence end matches TRBJ2-7 better. There are 11 residues in the CDR3. CDR1 SGHNT and CDR2 YYREEE come from the germline V gene (reference sequence). CDR3 in DNA: TGTGCCAGCAGCTCGCTCTACGAGCAGTACTTC. It codes for CASSSLYEQYF.

The gene calls are TRBV7-8 and TRBJ1-5, with 10 bases aligning to TRBD1. V lost 4 bases and J lost 5; bases outside the gene matches: 2. The CDR3 has 14 residues. The germline V gene encodes CDR1 SGHVS and CDR2 FQNEAQ. CDR3 DNA: TGTGCCAGCAGCTCGACAGGGGGCTATCAGCCCCAGCATTTT. As protein: CASSSTGGYQPQHF.

This chain links TRBV7-8 with TRBJ2-7; D is possibly TRBD1 (6 bases). V was clipped by 7 bases and J by 3 bases, with 16 bases between them. CDR3 length: 14 amino acids. Germline CDR1 and CDR2: SGHVS and FQNEAQ. CDR3 sequence: CASTSGVYNYEQYF. The CDR3 nucleotides are TGTGCCAGCACCTCAGGGGTTTATAACTACGAGCAGTACTTC.

Concerning this clone: The junction departs from germline at one end; a sequencing error may be responsible. The chain has TRBV7-7 and TRBJ2-5; weak D call: TRBD1 (5 bases). Per germline, CDR1 SSHAT and CDR2 FNYEAQ (reference sequence). This CDR3 has 14 amino acids. The CDR3 sequence is CASRLLGAEETQYF. CDR3 bases: TGTGCTAGCAGGTTGCTAGGGGCCGAAGAGACCCAGTACTTC. Complete variable domain (other parts from reference TRBV7-7 and TRBJ2-5): GAGVSQSPRYKVTKRGQDVTLRCDPISSHATLYWYQQALGQGPEFLTYFNYEAQPDKSGLPSDRFSAERPEGSISTLTIQRTEQRDSAMYRCASRLLGAEETQYFGPGTRLLVL.

The rearrangement links TRBV4-1 to TRBJ2-3, with 7 nucleotides matching TRBD2. V lost 1 base, J lost 1 base, and 5 bases stayed unmatched. The germline V gene has CDR1 MGHRA and CDR2 YSYEKL. The CDR3 length is 16 residues. The CDR3 bases are TGCGCCAGCAGCCAAGCCGTCGCGGGGGGCACAGATACGCAGTATTTT. Protein product: CASSQAVAGGTDTQYF.

The chain carries TRBV5-6 and TRBJ2-3; D may be TRBD2 (6 bases). The CDR3 has 14 amino acids. Germline CDR1 and CDR2: SGHDT and YYEEEE. Trimming left V 4 bases short and J 6 bases short, with 15 bases between. Here the CDR3 reads CASSLTGDPDTQYF. CDR3 bases: TGTGCCAGCAGCCTGACGGGGGATCCGGATACGCAGTATTTT.

This rearrangement joins TRBV4-2 to TRBJ2-7, with 8 bases matching TRBD2. With 3 bases clipped from V and 0 bases from J, the junction kept 10 bases outside the gene matches. Germline V lookup: CDR1 LGHNA, CDR2 YNFKEQ. The CDR3 totals 17 residues. CDR3 nucleotide sequence: TGTGCCAGCAGCCATGACTCAAGCGGGGGAGGCTCCTACGAGCAGTACTTC. Its translation is CASSHDSSGGGSYEQYF.

This chain links TRBV7-9 with TRBJ2-1, with D perhaps TRBD2 (6 bases). The ends were cut back, 1 base at V and 8 bases at J, with 9 bases in the middle. The germline gives CDR1 SEHNR, CDR2 FQNEAQ (reference sequence). The CDR3 extends over 13 amino acids. CDR3 sequence (DNA): TGTGCCAGCAGCTTAGTGGGGGAGGATGAGCAGTTCTTC. As protein: CASSLVGEDEQFF.

The CDR3 nucleotides read TGTGCCAGCAGCCAAGGGGGGGAGAGTACCTACGAGCAGTACTTC. Residues: CASSQGGESTYEQYF. The chain recombines TRBV4-2 with TRBJ2-7; maybe TRBD2 (6 bases). The V gene's germline CDR1 is LGHNA and CDR2 YNFKEQ. The CDR3 sequence is 15 residues long. The ends were cut back, 1 base at V and 2 bases at J, with 12 bases in the middle.

The rearrangement links TRBV9 to TRBJ2-1; 9 bases match TRBD1. V dropped 3 bases and J dropped 3; count of bases not matched to a gene: 7. The CDR3 spans 16 residues. CDR1 is SGDLS and CDR2 is YYNGEE in the germline V gene. This CDR3 reads CASSAAGQGYYNEQFF. Here the CDR3 DNA reads TGTGCCAGCAGCGCCGCGGGACAGGGATACTACAATGAGCAGTTCTTC. Full variable domain (outside the CDR3, taken from reference TRBV9 and TRBJ2-1): DSGVTQTPKHLITATGQRVTLRCSPRSGDLSVYWYQQSLDQGLQFLIQYYNGEERAKGNILERFSAQQFPDLHSELNLSSLELGDSALYFCASSAAGQGYYNEQFFGPGTRLTVL.

The chain couples TRBV11-2 to TRBJ2-7; no definite D call. Germline CDR1 reads SGHAT; CDR2 reads FQNNGV. Trimming removed 0 bases at V and 6 bases at J, with 3 bases between. This CDR3 is 11 amino acids long. The DNA of the CDR3 is TGTGCCAGCAGCTTAGAGCGCGAGCAGTACTTC. Translating gives CASSLEREQYF.

The chain uses TRBV7-6 and TRBJ1-5; no definite D call. Germline lookup yields CDR1 SGHVS and CDR2 FNYEAQ. The ends were cut back, 5 bases at V and 5 bases at J, with 10 bases in the middle. This CDR3 has 13 amino acids. CDR3 amino acids: CASSLESDQPQHF. The CDR3 DNA follows: TGTGCCAGCAGCCTAGAATCCGATCAGCCCCAGCATTTT.

The chain has TRBV2 and TRBJ2-2; TRBD1 might be the D (7 bases). This CDR3 has 13 amino acids. Germline assignment: CDR1 SNHLY and CDR2 FYNNEI. V lost 8 bases and J lost 6, with 13 bases in between. The DNA for the CDR3 is TGTGCCAGCTTACAGGGGAGGCCCGGGGAGCTGTTTTTT. Its translation is CASLQGRPGELFF.

This chain uses TRBV30 with TRBJ1-5, with D possibly matching TRBD1 (5 bases). There are 13 residues in the CDR3. Trimming stripped 4 bases from V and 4 bases from J, with 11 bases between. In germline, CDR1 is GTSNPN, CDR2 SVGIG (reference sequence). The CDR3 here is CAWTGGSNQPQHF. In nucleotides, the CDR3 is TGTGCCTGGACGGGGGGGTCAAATCAGCCCCAGCATTTT.

This rearrangement joins TRBV10-3 to TRBJ2-7, with 8 bases lining up with TRBD1. From germline, CDR1 is ENHRY and CDR2 SYGVKD. CDR3 length: 14 amino acids. Germline trimming cut 1 base from V and 6 bases from J; bases unmatched to any gene: 5. The CDR3 nucleotides are TGTGCCATCAGTGAGTGGCAGGGGGCAACCGAGCAGTACTTC. Amino acids: CAISEWQGATEQYF.

This chain links TRBV15 with TRBJ2-4; 8 bases match TRBD1. The V gene end was trimmed by 1 base and the J gene end by 5 bases; junction bases not matched to a gene: 4. The V gene's germline CDR1 is LNHNV and CDR2 YYDKDF (reference sequence). This CDR3 comprises 15 residues. This CDR3 is CATSRGPGQENIQYF. CDR3 sequence (DNA): TGTGCCACCAGCAGAGGTCCGGGACAGGAAAACATTCAGTACTTC.

V gene TRBV30 combines with J gene TRBJ1-3, with D unresolved. Trimming took 1 base from V and 4 from J, leaving 11 bases between them. CDR3 size: 14 residues. The germline gives CDR1 GTSNPN, CDR2 SVGIG (reference sequence). The CDR3 here is CAWSDGRRGNTIYF. In nucleotides, the CDR3 is TGTGCCTGGAGTGATGGGCGGAGGGGAAACACCATATATTTT.

The chain is built from TRBV25-1 and TRBJ1-2; a weak D match, TRBD1 (5 bases). The CDR3 length is 15 residues. The germline gives CDR1 MGHDK, CDR2 SYGVNS. V was shortened by 2 bases and J by 4 bases, with 14 bases between the two germline ends. Written as DNA, the CDR3 is TGTGCCAGCAGTGAAGGAGGGGCGGGGAGCTATGGCTACACCTTC. Its protein is CASSEGGAGSYGYTF.

The rearrangement joins TRBV7-8 to TRBJ2-5; the match to TRBD2 covers 10 bases. Germline V gene sequence: CDR1 SGHVS, CDR2 FQNEAQ. This CDR3 is 18 amino acids long. Trimming cost V 0 bases and J 2 bases; bases outside gene matches: 9. The CDR3 DNA reads as TGTGCCAGCAGCTTAGCGGGGCTAGCGGGGGAATATCAAGAGACCCAGTACTTC. Translation gives CASSLAGLAGEYQETQYF.

The genes are TRBV19 and TRBJ1-6; no reliable D call. Trimming shortened V by 2 bases and J by 0 bases, and 8 bases separated the two germline ends. Germline CDR1 LNHDA, CDR2 SQIVND (reference sequence). This CDR3 has 16 amino acids. The CDR3 sequence is CASSISWASYNSPLHF. For the CDR3, the DNA is TGTGCCAGTAGTATATCATGGGCCTCCTATAATTCACCCCTCCACTTT.

CDR3 protein: CASSPRSTGSTDTQYF. Here the CDR3 DNA reads TGTGCCAGCAGCCCACGATCGACAGGGTCCACGGATACGCAGTATTTT. The chain carries TRBV5-4 and TRBJ2-3; TRBD1 agrees at 7 bases. Unmatched junction bases numbered 14, after V lost 4 bases and J lost 6 bases. Germline lookup yields CDR1 SGHNT and CDR2 YYREEE (reference sequence). This CDR3 has 16 residues.

V usage is TRBV5-1 and J usage is TRBJ1-1; 7 bases are shared with TRBD1. CDR1 SGHRS and CDR2 YFSETQ come from the germline V gene. This CDR3 is built from 15 residues. V lost 4 bases, J lost 1 base, and 7 bases stayed unmatched. The CDR3 region has the DNA TGCGCCAGCAGCCTGACAGGGTCCGGGAACACTGAAGCTTTCTTT. It translates to CASSLTGSGNTEAFF. The variable domain in full, completed from reference TRBV5-1 and TRBJ1-1, reads KAGVTQTPRYLIKTRGQQVTLSCSPISGHRSVSWYQQTPGQGLQFLFEYFSETQRNKGNFPGRFSGRQFSNSRSEMNVSTLELGDSALYLCASSLTGSGNTEAFFGQGTRLTVV.

The V call is TRBV6-1, the J call TRBJ2-4; TRBD1 matches at 9 bases. The germline V gene has CDR1 MNHNS and CDR2 SASEGT. V lost 3 bases and J lost 2; bases outside the gene matches: 5. CDR3 length equals 16 residues. CDR3 in amino acids: CASSDRDRDSKNIQYF. The CDR3 DNA reads TGTGCCAGCAGTGACCGGGACAGGGACTCCAAAAACATTCAGTACTTC.

This chain connects TRBV6-5 to TRBJ1-2; TRBD1 matches at 7 bases. CDR1 is MNHEY, CDR2 SVGAGI, per germline. V shed 4 bases, J shed 7 bases, and the junction held 9 bases outside the gene matches. The CDR3 totals 14 residues. The CDR3 DNA reads as TGTGCCAGCAGTTCGTCCGGGACAGATTCTGGCTACACCTTC. Its translation is CASSSSGTDSGYTF.

The chain employs TRBV21-1 and TRBJ1-5. TRBV21-1 is an annotated pseudogene. The CDR3 is 13 residues long. The CDR3 DNA reads TGTGCCAGCAGCAAAGTTTTAAATCAGCCCCAGCATTTT. Translation: CASSKVLNQPQHF.

Regarding this clone: Distinct nucleotide sequences in the sample also encode this CDR3. The chain combines TRBV9 with TRBJ2-5, with D tentatively TRBD2 (7 bases). CDR3 length: 15 amino acids. Trimming cost V 0 bases and J 2 bases, with 11 bases left between them. Germline V lookup: CDR1 SGDLS, CDR2 YYNGEE. The CDR3 protein is CASSVGGGPQETQYF. CDR3 DNA sequence: TGTGCCAGCAGCGTAGGGGGGGGGCCACAAGAGACCCAGTACTTC.

This sequence joins TRBV28 and TRBJ1-1; 11 bases are shared with TRBD1. Germline loops: CDR1 MDHEN, CDR2 SYDVKM. CDR3 length equals 16 residues. V shed 5 bases, J shed 4 bases, and the junction held 9 bases outside the gene matches. Here the CDR3 reads CASSPPPGQGGTEAFF. In nucleotides, the CDR3 is TGTGCCAGCAGTCCTCCCCCGGGACAGGGGGGCACTGAAGCTTTCTTT.

This chain uses TRBV7-3 with TRBJ1-1; D is possibly TRBD1 (6 bases). Germline assignment: CDR1 SGHTA and CDR2 FQGTGA. The V and J ends lost 1 base and 6 bases respectively, with 9 bases between them. The CDR3 sequence is 13 residues long. This chain's CDR3 is CASSLIEGAEAFF. DNA for the CDR3: TGTGCCAGCAGCTTAATAGAGGGGGCTGAAGCTTTCTTT.

The chain joins TRBV5-6 to TRBJ2-2; perhaps TRBD2 as D (6 bases). Germline lookup yields CDR1 SGHDT and CDR2 YYEEEE. V lost 4 bases, J lost 6 bases, and 13 bases lay in between. The CDR3 loop spans 14 amino acids. CDR3 region: CASSPSGGPGELFF. CDR3 in DNA: TGTGCCAGCAGCCCGAGTGGAGGGCCCGGGGAGCTGTTTTTT.

V usage is TRBV5-1 and J usage is TRBJ2-5; no clear D gene. This CDR3 region has 16 residues. Trimming shortened V by 1 base and J by 2 bases, and 15 bases separated the two germline ends. Germline CDR1 is SGHRS and CDR2 is YFSETQ. CDR3 sequence (DNA): TGCGCCAGCAGCTTGAGTTACGCCGGGTGGCAAGAGACCCAGTACTTC. This gives the protein CASSLSYAGWQETQYF.

The J gene is TRBJ2-1, the V gene TRBV9; 7 positions match TRBD2. The germline V gene encodes CDR1 SGDLS and CDR2 YYNGEE. Trimming took 4 bases from V and 6 from J; bases not matched to a gene: 22. This CDR3 comprises 19 residues. This chain's CDR3 is CASSPRAGTIAQSTNEQFF. The CDR3 nucleotides read TGTGCCAGCAGCCCCCGTGCCGGGACTATCGCTCAGAGCACCAATGAGCAGTTCTTC.